This record concerns one TCR beta chain sequence. The entry originates in a study of blood T cell repertoires in COVID-19. The Seattle site enrolled patients during active infection and followed them longitudinally. Germline V lookup: CDR1 MGHDK, CDR2 SYGVNS. The CDR3 covers 14 residues. The J segment lost 2 bases and the V segment lost 7 bases, leaving 6 bases of the junction unmatched. Original processing methods: Reference gene primer amplification yielded estimated nucleated cell counts. The repertoire was sequenced with immunoSEQ multiplex PCR; TCRdb's copy has only in-frame clones and lacks some. Clonal size and the V and J genes are those of that table, whereas D and trimming came from the DNA. Of about 200,000 clones in the sample, 85% to 90% were seen once.

The chain couples TRBV25-1 to TRBJ1-2, with 8 bases lining up with TRBD1. This sequence originates from a woman aged 45 to 65 with COVID-19, enrolled during active disease. Sequenced material: peripheral blood. The CDR3 DNA reads TGTGCCAGCATGAGGACAGGGAGGAACTATGGCTACACCTTC. Its translation: CASMRTGRNYGYTF.